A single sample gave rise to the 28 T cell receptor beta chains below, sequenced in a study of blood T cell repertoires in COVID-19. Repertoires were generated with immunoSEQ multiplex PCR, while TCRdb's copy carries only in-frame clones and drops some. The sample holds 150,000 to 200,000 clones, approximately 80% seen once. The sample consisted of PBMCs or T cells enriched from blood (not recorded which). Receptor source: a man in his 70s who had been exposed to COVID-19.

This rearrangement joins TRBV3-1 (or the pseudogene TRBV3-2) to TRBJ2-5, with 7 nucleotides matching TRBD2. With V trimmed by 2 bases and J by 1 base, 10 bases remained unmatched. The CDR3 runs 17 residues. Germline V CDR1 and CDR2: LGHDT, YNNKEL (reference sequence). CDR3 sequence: CASSQKVSLATQETQYF. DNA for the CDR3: TGTGCCAGCAGCCAAAAGGTTTCACTAGCGACCCAAGAGACCCAGTACTTC.

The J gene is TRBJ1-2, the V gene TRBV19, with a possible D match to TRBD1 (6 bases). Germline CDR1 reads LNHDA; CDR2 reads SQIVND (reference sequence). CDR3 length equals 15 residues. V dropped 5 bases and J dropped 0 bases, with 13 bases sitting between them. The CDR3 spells CASSPWTDTNYGYTF. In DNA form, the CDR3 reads TGTGCCAGTAGTCCTTGGACAGATACTAACTATGGCTACACCTTC.

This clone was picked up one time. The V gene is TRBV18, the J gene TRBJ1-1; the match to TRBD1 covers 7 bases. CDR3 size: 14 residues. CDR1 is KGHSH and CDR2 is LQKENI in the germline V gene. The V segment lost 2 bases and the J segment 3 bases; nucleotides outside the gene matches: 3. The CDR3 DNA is TGTGCCAGCTCACCAACCAGGGGGGACACTGAAGCTTTCTTT. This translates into CASSPTRGDTEAFF.

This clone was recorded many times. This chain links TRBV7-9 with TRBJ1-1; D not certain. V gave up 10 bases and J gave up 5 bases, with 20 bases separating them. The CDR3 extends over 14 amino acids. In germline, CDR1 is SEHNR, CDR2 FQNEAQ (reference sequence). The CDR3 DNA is TGTGCCACTGAGTCTCAAGAGGATGGGACTGAAGCTTTCTTT. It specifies CATESQEDGTEAFF.

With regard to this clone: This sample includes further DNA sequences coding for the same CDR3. For the CDR3, the DNA is TGTGCCAGCAGCTTGGGGAGACAGGCGAACACTGAAGCTTTCTTT. This gives the protein CASSLGRQANTEAFF. This rearrangement joins TRBV5-4 to TRBJ1-1; the D gene is possibly TRBD1 (6 bases). Germline assignment: CDR1 SGHNT and CDR2 YYREEE (reference sequence). The CDR3 sequence is 15 residues long. V was shortened by 0 bases and J by 1 base, with 10 bases between the two germline ends. The full variable domain, completed using reference TRBV5-4 and TRBJ1-1, is ETGVTQSPTHLIKTRGQQVTLRCSSQSGHNTVSWYQQALGQGPQFIFQYYREEENGRGNFPPRFSGLQFPNYSSELNVNALELDDSALYLCASSLGRQANTEAFFGQGTRLTVV.

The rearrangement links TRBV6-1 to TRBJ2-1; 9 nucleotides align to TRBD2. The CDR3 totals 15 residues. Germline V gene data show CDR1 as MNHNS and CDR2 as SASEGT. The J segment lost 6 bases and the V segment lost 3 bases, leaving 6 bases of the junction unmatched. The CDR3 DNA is TGTGCCAGCAGTGACCATCTAGCGGGGAGCAATGAGCAGTTCTTC. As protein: CASSDHLAGSNEQFF.

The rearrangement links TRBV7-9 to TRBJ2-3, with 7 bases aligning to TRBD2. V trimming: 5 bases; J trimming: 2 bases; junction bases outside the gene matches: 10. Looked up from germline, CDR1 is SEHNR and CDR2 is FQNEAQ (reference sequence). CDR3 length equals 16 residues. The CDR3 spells CASSQPDRDYTDTQYF. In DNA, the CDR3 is TGTGCCAGCAGCCAGCCAGACCGGGACTACACAGATACGCAGTATTTT.

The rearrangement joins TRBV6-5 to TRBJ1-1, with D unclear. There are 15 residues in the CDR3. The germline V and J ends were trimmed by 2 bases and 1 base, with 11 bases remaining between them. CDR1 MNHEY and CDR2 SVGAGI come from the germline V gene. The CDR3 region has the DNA TGTGCCAGCAGTTACGGTACAAGTCAGAACACTGAAGCTTTCTTT. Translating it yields CASSYGTSQNTEAFF.

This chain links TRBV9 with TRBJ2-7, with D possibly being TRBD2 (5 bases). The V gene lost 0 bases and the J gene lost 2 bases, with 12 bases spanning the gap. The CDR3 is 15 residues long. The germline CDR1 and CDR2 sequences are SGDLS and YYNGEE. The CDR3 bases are TGTGCCAGCAGCGTAGGTTCAGGCGGGCCCTACGAGCAGTACTTC. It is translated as CASSVGSGGPYEQYF.

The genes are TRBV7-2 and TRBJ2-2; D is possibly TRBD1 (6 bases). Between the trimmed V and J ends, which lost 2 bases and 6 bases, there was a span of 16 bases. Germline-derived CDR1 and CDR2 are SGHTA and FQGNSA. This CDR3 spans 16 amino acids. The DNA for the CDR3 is TGTGCCAGCAGCTTATTACAGGGAGTATGGTCCGGGGAGCTGTTTTTT. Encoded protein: CASSLLQGVWSGELFF.

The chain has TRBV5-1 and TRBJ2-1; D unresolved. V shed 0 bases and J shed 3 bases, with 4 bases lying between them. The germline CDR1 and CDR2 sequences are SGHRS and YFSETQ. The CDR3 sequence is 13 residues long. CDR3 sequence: CASSLASYNEQFF. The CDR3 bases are TGCGCCAGCAGCTTGGCTAGCTACAATGAGCAGTTCTTC.

CDR3 DNA: TGTGCCAGCAGCCGAAGCGGTGGCTACACCTTC. Translated, it gives CASSRSGGYTF. J is TRBJ1-2 and V is TRBV12-3 or TRBV12-4; D unresolved. The V and J ends lost 6 bases and 7 bases respectively, with 9 bases between them. The CDR3 covers 11 residues.

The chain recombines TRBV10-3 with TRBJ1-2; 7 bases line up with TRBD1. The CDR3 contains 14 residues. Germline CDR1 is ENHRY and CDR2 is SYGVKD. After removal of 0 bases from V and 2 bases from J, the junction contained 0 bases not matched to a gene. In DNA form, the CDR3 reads TGTGCCATCAGTGAGTCGACAGGGAACTATGGCTACACCTTC. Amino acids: CAISESTGNYGYTF.

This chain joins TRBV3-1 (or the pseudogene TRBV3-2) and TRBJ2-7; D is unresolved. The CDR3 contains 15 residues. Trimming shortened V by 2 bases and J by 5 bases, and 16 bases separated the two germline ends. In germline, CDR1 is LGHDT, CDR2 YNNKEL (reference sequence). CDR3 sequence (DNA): TGTGCCAGCAGCCAATTTCTCGTTTCCGGAGACGAGCAGTACTTC. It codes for CASSQFLVSGDEQYF.

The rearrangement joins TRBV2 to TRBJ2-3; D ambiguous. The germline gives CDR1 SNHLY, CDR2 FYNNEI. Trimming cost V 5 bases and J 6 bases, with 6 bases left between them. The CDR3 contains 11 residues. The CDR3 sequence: CASSSRDTQYF. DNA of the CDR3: TGTGCCAGCAGTTCCCGGGATACGCAGTATTTT.

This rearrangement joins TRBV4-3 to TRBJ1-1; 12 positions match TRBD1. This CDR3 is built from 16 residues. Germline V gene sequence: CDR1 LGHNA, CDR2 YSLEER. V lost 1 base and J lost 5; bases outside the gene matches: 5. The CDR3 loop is CASSQVGQGAPTEAFF. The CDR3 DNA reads TGCGCCAGCAGCCAAGTGGGACAGGGGGCCCCTACTGAAGCTTTCTTT.

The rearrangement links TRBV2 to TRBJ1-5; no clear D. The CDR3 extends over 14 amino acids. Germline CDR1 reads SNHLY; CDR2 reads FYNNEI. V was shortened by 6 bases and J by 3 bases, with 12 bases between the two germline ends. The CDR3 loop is CASRIGVPNQPQHF. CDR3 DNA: TGTGCCAGCAGGATCGGGGTACCCAATCAGCCCCAGCATTTT.

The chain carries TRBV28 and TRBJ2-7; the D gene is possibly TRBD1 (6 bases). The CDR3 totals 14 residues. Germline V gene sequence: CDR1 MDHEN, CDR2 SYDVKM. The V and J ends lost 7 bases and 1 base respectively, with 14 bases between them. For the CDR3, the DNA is TGTGCCAGCACCCAGGGGCTGCCTTCCTACGAGCAGTACTTC. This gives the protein CASTQGLPSYEQYF.

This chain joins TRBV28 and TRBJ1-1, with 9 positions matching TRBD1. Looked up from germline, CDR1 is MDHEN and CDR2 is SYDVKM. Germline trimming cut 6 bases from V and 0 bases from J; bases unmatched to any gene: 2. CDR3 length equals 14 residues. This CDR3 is CASRTGGLNTEAFF. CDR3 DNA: TGTGCCAGCAGGACAGGGGGACTGAACACTGAAGCTTTCTTT. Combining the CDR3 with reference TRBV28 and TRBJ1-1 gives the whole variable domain DVKVTQSSRYLVKRTGEKVFLECVQDMDHENMFWYRQDPGLGLRLIYFSYDVKMKEKGDIPEGYSVSREKKERFSLILESASTNQTSMYLCASRTGGLNTEAFFGQGTRLTVV.

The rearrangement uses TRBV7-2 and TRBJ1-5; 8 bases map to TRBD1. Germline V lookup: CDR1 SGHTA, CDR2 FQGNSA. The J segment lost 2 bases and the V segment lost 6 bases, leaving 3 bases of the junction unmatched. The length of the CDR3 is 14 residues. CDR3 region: CASRPTGGNQPQHF. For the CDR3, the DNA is TGTGCCAGCAGACCGACAGGGGGCAATCAGCCCCAGCATTTT.

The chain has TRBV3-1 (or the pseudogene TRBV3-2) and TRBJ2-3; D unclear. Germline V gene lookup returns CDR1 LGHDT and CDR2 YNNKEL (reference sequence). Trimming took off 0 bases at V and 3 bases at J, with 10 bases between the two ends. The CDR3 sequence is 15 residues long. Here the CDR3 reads CASSQDTARTDTQYF. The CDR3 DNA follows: TGTGCCAGCAGCCAAGATACGGCTAGGACAGATACGCAGTATTTT.

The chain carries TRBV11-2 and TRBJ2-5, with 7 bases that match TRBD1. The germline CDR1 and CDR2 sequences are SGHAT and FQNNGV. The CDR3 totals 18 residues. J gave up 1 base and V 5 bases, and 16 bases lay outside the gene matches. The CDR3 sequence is CASSGENRGLGSQETQYF. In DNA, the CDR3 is TGTGCCAGCAGCGGCGAAAACAGGGGATTGGGAAGCCAAGAGACCCAGTACTTC.

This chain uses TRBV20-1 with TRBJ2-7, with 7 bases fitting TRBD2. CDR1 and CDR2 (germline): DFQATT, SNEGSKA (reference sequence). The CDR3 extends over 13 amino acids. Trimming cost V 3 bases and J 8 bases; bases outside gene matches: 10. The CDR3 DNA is TGCAGTGCTAGTCAGCCACTAGCGAACAAGCAGTACTTC. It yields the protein CSASQPLANKQYF.

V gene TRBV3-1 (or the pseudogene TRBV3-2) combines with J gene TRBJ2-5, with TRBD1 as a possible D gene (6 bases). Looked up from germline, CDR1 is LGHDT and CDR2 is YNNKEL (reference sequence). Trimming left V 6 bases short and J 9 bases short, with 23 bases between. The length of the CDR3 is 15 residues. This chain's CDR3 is CASSLNLDSKGPQYF. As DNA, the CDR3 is TGTGCCAGCAGTCTAAATCTGGACAGCAAAGGACCCCAGTACTTC.

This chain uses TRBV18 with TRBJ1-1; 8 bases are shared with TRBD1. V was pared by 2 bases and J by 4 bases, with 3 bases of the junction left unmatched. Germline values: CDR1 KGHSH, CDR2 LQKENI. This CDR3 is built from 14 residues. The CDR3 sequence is CASSPTGGSTEAFF. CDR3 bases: TGTGCCAGCTCACCAACAGGGGGGTCCACTGAAGCTTTCTTT.

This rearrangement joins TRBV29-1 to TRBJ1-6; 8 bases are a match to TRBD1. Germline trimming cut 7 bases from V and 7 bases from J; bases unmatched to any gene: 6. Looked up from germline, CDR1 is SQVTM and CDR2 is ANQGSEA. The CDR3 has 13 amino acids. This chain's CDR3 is CSASTGVNSPLHF. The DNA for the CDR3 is TGCAGCGCATCGACAGGGGTAAATTCACCCCTCCACTTT.

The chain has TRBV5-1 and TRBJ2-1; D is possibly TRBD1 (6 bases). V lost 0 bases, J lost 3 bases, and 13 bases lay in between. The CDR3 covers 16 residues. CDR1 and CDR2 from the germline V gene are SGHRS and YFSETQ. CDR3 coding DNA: TGCGCCAGCAGCTTGGAAATAGGGACAAACTACAATGAGCAGTTCTTC. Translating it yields CASSLEIGTNYNEQFF.

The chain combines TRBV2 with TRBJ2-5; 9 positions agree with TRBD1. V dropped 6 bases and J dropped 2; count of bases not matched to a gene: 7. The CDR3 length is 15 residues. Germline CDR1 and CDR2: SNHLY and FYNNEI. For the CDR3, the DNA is TGTGCCAGCAGCACGGACAGGGGTCCTCAAGAGACCCAGTACTTC. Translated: CASSTDRGPQETQYF.